The clone carrying this TCR beta chain was found a few times. The source of the sample is a study of response to subunit inactivated influenza vaccine. Each CDR3 protein is one row after TCRdb ran MiXCR on the RT-PCR reads. The sample gives some 540,000 distinct CDR3 sequences, under 30% of which show up once; approximately 3% is in the top ten. The CDR3 runs to 16 residues. From germline, CDR1 is MNHEY and CDR2 SMNVEV (reference sequence). V was clipped by 4 bases and J by 5 bases, with 19 bases between them. This sample also appeared in a second study, on T cells expressing NK-cell markers. That work states: Libraries used 5'RACE template switching adding universal primer site and UMIs. Among the experiments, several used an anti-gamma-delta TCR antibody to restrict sorting to alpha-beta TCR T cells.

The sequence derives from a man aged 50-60 years who received an inactivated influenza vaccine. The V call is TRBV27, the J call TRBJ2-3, with D possibly being TRBD2 (6 bases). The sample consisted of CD4+ T cells sorted from PBMCs, taken less than 13 days after vaccination. The CDR3 region is CASSSTGTPKRDTQYF. The CDR3 coding sequence is TGTGCCAGCAGTTCAACCGGGACTCCAAAGAGAGATACGCAGTATTTT.